This T cell receptor (beta chain) emerged from a study of OX40 agonist ivuxolimab in advanced cancers. Study details: There were three patients with partial responses, one having hepatocellular carcinoma and two cutaneous melanoma. Findings of the study overall: Clones of CD4+ and CD8+ blood T cells grew by week 6 at doses of 0.1 to 3.0 mg/kg. More expanded clones were found, on average, in CD8+ than in CD4+ T cells.

Germline assignment: CDR1 LNHDA and CDR2 SQIVND (reference sequence). J was trimmed by 0 bases and V by 6 bases; bases with no gene match: 6. The CDR3 runs 15 residues. The protocol was immunoSEQ multiplex PCR, while the TCRdb copy is restricted to in-frame clones and leaves out a portion. Of some 32,000 clones listed, about four fifths are singletons. Regarding this clone: Its target is unknown.

Sequenced here: CD4+ or CD8+ T cells sorted from blood, sampled in a trial of the OX40 agonist ivuxolimab. The rearrangement links TRBV19 to TRBJ2-5; TRBD1 aligns across 8 bases. This clonotype was sampled from an adult with an advanced solid tumor such as melanoma, head and neck, liver or kidney cancer. Written as DNA, the CDR3 is TGTGCCAGTAGAGCCCGGGACAGGTACCAAGAGACCCAGTACTTC. This codes for CASRARDRYQETQYF.